This TCR beta chain was documented in a study of metastatic and nonmetastatic thyroid tumors. Study-wide context: Across peripheral blood and tumor or nodule tissue samples taken from malignant and benign thyroid patients, the repertoires were compared with one another.

The CDR3 extends over 13 amino acids. Germline CDR1 is MDHEN and CDR2 is SYDVKM. V gave up 4 bases and J gave up 1 base, with 5 bases separating them. Per the authors' pipeline: Variation in CDR3 across clinicopathological groups served as the basis for constructing a distant-metastasis classifier in papillary thyroid cancer. TCRdb re-called the PCR reads via MiXCR. TCRdb's processing, not the authors', yielded these V and J calls. This table has 55,000 to 75,000 clones, around 20% appearing once. Each patient came to thyroid surgery without any prior treatment (of any kind). Whole-study results and caveats: According to reports, the diversity of TCR beta was significantly higher in malignant thyroid tumors than in benign nodules, and this held in both blood and tumor samples.

This clone was detected many times. Its antigen is unknown. The sequencing sample was made of blood. The TCR sequence derives from a female donor with papillary thyroid cancer or a benign thyroid nodule (not recorded which). Some clones in this sample may be carry-over from other donors' samples. The V gene is TRBV28, the J gene TRBJ1-5, with D unclear. CDR3 in amino acids: CASSSRSNQPQHF. The CDR3 nucleotides are TGTGCCAGCAGTTCAAGAAGCAATCAGCCCCAGCATTTT.